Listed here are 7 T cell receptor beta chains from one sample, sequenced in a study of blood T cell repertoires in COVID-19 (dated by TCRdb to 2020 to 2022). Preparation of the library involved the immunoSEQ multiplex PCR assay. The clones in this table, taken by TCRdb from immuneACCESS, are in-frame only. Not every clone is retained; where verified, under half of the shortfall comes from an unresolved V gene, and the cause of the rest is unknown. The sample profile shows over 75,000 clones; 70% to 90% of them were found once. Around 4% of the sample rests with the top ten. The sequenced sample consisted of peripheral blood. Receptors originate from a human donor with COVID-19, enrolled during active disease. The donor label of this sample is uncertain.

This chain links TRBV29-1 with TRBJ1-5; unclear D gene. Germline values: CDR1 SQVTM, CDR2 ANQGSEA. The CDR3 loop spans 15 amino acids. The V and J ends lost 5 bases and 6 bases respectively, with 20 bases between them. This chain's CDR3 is CSVTWNGEVGQPQHF. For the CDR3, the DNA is TGCAGCGTTACCTGGAACGGGGAGGTCGGTCAGCCCCAGCATTTT.

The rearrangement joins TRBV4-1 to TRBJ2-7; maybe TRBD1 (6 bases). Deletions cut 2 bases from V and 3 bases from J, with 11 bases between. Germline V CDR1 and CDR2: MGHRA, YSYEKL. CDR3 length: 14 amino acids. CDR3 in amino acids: CASSQSDRLYEQYF. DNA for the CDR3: TGCGCCAGCAGCCAATCAGACAGGCTCTACGAGCAGTACTTC.

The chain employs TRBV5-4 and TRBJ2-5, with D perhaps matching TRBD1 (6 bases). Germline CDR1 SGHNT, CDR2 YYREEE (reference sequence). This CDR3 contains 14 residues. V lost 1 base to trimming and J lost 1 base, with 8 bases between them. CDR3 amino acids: CASSLQTGQETQYF. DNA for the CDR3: TGTGCCAGCAGCTTGCAGACAGGCCAAGAGACCCAGTACTTC.

The DNA of the CDR3 is TGTGCCAGCAGAGAGGGTAGGTATCAGCCCCAGCATTTT. Amino acid sequence: CASREGRYQPQHF. The chain is built from TRBV2 and TRBJ1-5, with no clear D. The CDR3 has 13 residues. Germline values: CDR1 SNHLY, CDR2 FYNNEI. The V and J ends lost 6 bases and 5 bases respectively, with 11 bases between them.

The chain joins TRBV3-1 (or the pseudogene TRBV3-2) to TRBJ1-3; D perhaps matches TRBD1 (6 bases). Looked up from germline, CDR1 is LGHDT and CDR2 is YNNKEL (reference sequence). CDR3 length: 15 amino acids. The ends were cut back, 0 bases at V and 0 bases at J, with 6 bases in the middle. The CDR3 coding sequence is TGTGCCAGCAGCCAAGAAGGGGGCTCTGGAAACACCATATATTTT. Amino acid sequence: CASSQEGGSGNTIYF.

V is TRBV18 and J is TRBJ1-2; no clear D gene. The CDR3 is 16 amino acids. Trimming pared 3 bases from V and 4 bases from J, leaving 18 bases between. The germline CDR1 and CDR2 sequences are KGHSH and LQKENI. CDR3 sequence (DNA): TGTGCCAGCTCACCCCAGGAGATCGGGATCCCCTATGGCTACACCTTC. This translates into CASSPQEIGIPYGYTF.

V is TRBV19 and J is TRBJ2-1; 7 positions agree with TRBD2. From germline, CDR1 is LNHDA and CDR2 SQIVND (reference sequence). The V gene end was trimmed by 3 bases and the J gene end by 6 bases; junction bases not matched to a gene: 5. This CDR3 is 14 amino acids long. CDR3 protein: CASSMGRVSNEQFF. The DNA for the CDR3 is TGTGCCAGTAGTATGGGGAGGGTAAGCAATGAGCAGTTCTTC.